The 7 T cell receptor beta chains presented below share a single source sample, sequenced in a study of T cell responses to AZD1222 COVID-19 vaccine. Clones were read by immunoSEQ multiplex PCR, and TCRdb kept only the in-frame ones, dropping some. The repertoire includes 140,000 to 150,000 clones, around 93% of them detected once, and about 9% sits in the top ten. The specimen was peripheral blood, collected on day 0 of AZD1222 vaccination. Receptors originate from an adult in good health.

The chain employs TRBV24-1 and TRBJ1-2; D is perhaps TRBD1 (5 bases). CDR1 and CDR2 from the germline V gene are KGHDR and SFDVKD. V lost 3 bases and J 3 bases, leaving 10 bases between the germline ends. The CDR3 has 14 amino acids. CDR3 bases: TGTGCCACCAGTGATGTGACAGAAGACTATGGCTACACCTTC. The encoded protein is CATSDVTEDYGYTF.

The V call is TRBV19, the J call TRBJ1-1, with D tentatively TRBD1 (5 bases). This CDR3 is built from 11 residues. Germline values: CDR1 LNHDA, CDR2 SQIVND (reference sequence). V dropped 7 bases and J dropped 6 bases, with 9 bases sitting between them. CDR3 sequence (DNA): TGTGCCAGTACGCAGGGTGCTGAAGCTTTCTTT. It encodes CASTQGAEAFF.

The chain uses TRBV3-1 (or the pseudogene TRBV3-2) and TRBJ1-2, with D maybe TRBD1 (5 bases). Germline CDR1 LGHDT, CDR2 YNNKEL (reference sequence). The CDR3 runs 13 residues. V gave up 4 bases and J gave up 7 bases, with 13 bases separating them. CDR3 DNA: TGTGCCAGCAGCCCCACGGGGGAAGCTGGCTACACCTTC. It translates to CASSPTGEAGYTF.

The chain combines TRBV25-1 with TRBJ1-6; no reliable D call. This CDR3 contains 13 residues. CDR1 is MGHDK and CDR2 is SYGVNS in the germline V gene. The V end was cut by 6 bases, the J end by 10 bases, with 13 bases between. The CDR3 loop reads CASREGRRSPLHF. CDR3 bases: TGTGCCAGCAGGGAAGGGCGTCGGTCACCCCTCCACTTT. The full variable domain, rest sourced from reference TRBV25-1 and TRBJ1-6, is EADIYQTPRYLVIGTGKKITLECSQTMGHDKMYWYQQDPGMELHLIHYSYGVNSTEKGDLSSESTVSRIRTEHFPLTLESARPSHTSQYLCASREGRRSPLHFGNGTRLTVT.

The chain carries TRBV29-1 and TRBJ1-2; D remains unclear. The CDR3 runs 13 residues. CDR1 SQVTM and CDR2 ANQGSEA come from the germline V gene. Trimming removed 3 bases from V and 5 bases from J, with 13 bases in between. In DNA, the CDR3 is TGCAGCGTTGAGGGCCACCGTGCATATGGCTACACCTTC. Its protein product is CSVEGHRAYGYTF.

The V and J genes are TRBV2 and TRBJ1-5; a possible D gene is TRBD1 (5 bases). The CDR3 runs 15 residues. The V end lost 4 bases, the J end lost 8 bases, and 18 bases lay between the germline ends. Per germline, CDR1 SNHLY and CDR2 FYNNEI. This CDR3 reads CASSAQEATLKPQHF. For the CDR3, the DNA is TGTGCCAGCAGTGCACAGGAAGCCACGTTGAAGCCCCAGCATTTT.

V gene TRBV7-2 combines with J gene TRBJ1-2, with D perhaps TRBD1 (6 bases). Germline lookup yields CDR1 SGHTA and CDR2 FQGNSA. CDR3 size: 15 residues. V was clipped by 2 bases and J by 3 bases, with 13 bases between them. The CDR3 loop is CASSLQGFGYYGYTF. The DNA of the CDR3 is TGTGCCAGCAGCTTACAGGGGTTCGGCTACTATGGCTACACCTTC.